Below, 17 T cell receptor beta chains from the same sample are listed, as sequenced in a study of graft-versus-host responses after intestinal transplantation. For these TCRs, the target antigens are not known. This table comes from immunoSEQ multiplex PCR, and its TCRdb copy is limited to in-frame clones, with some not included. The table includes approximately 88,000 clones, roughly 90% detected once. Sequenced material: unstimulated CD4+ T cells sorted from spleen or lymph node cells, taken before intestinal transplant. Receptors were obtained from a human donor who received an intestinal transplant.

This chain uses TRBV7-3 with TRBJ2-5; no clear D gene. The CDR3 consists of 13 residues. Trimming left V 5 bases short and J 3 bases short, with 10 bases between. Germline loops: CDR1 SGHTA, CDR2 FQGTGA. In DNA form, the CDR3 reads TGTGCCAGCAGCCCCCTGGCCGAAGAGACCCAGTACTTC. Its translation: CASSPLAEETQYF. The full variable domain, rest sourced from reference TRBV7-3 and TRBJ2-5, is GAGVSQTPSNKVTEKGKYVELRCDPISGHTALYWYRQSLGQGPEFLIYFQGTGAADDSGLPNDRFFAVRPEGSVSTLKIQRTERGDSAVYLCASSPLAEETQYFGPGTRLLVL.

The chain carries TRBV9 and TRBJ1-1; D uncertain. The CDR3 loop spans 12 amino acids. The V and J ends lost 3 bases and 9 bases respectively, with 12 bases between them. CDR1 is SGDLS and CDR2 is YYNGEE in the germline V gene. CDR3 protein: CASSAMNKKAFF. The CDR3 coding sequence is TGTGCCAGCAGCGCGATGAACAAGAAAGCTTTCTTT.

This chain joins TRBV4-1 and TRBJ1-2, with D tentatively TRBD1 (6 bases). The CDR3 is 13 residues long. Germline loops: CDR1 MGHRA, CDR2 YSYEKL. V was cut by 5 bases and J by 8 bases, with 15 bases left in between. The CDR3 DNA reads as TGCGCCAGCAGCGAAACCACAGGGTACGGCTACACCTTC. Translation: CASSETTGYGYTF.

The V and J genes are TRBV19 and TRBJ2-3, with 8 bases identical to TRBD2. Losses at the gene ends were 3 bases for V and 1 base for J; bases not matched to a gene: 9. This CDR3 contains 17 residues. The germline CDR1 and CDR2 sequences are LNHDA and SQIVND (reference sequence). The CDR3 region is CASSMVAGNRRTDTQYF. The CDR3 nucleotides are TGTGCCAGTAGTATGGTAGCGGGGAATCGTCGCACAGATACGCAGTATTTT.

CDR3 in amino acids: CASSPRDRVEKLFF. The CDR3 DNA is TGTGCCAGCAGCCCCCGGGACAGGGTTGAAAAACTGTTTTTT. The genes are TRBV11-3 and TRBJ1-4; 9 nucleotides line up with TRBD1. The CDR3 spans 14 residues. The V segment lost 5 bases and the J segment 7 bases; nucleotides outside the gene matches: 5. The germline V gene has CDR1 SGHNT and CDR2 YENEEA.

The rearrangement uses TRBV25-1 and TRBJ2-2, with 7 nucleotides matching TRBD1. CDR1 is MGHDK and CDR2 is SYGVNS in the germline V gene. Trimming at V came to 2 bases and at J to 3 bases, leaving 9 bases not matched to a gene. The CDR3 extends over 17 amino acids. CDR3 in amino acids: CASSEGVTGRYTGELFF. The CDR3 coding sequence is TGTGCCAGCAGTGAAGGAGTGACAGGGCGATACACCGGGGAGCTGTTTTTT.

The rearrangement uses TRBV27 and TRBJ2-7; 7 nucleotides align to TRBD1. The CDR3 contains 12 residues. Germline loops: CDR1 MNHEY, CDR2 SMNVEV (reference sequence). The V segment lost 4 bases and the J segment 3 bases; nucleotides outside the gene matches: 0. The CDR3 DNA sequence: TGTGCCAGCAGTTGGACAGGCTACGAGCAGTACTTC. Its translation: CASSWTGYEQYF.

V is TRBV11-3 and J is TRBJ2-1; TRBD2 matches at 7 bases. In germline, CDR1 is SGHNT, CDR2 YENEEA. The trim removed 4 bases at V and 4 bases at J, leaving 13 bases unmatched. The CDR3 length is 17 residues. The CDR3 spells CASSSSRGDPRYNEQFF. The CDR3 region has the DNA TGTGCCAGCAGCTCCTCCCGGGGGGACCCAAGATACAATGAGCAGTTCTTC.

This clone has a handful of counts. The chain is built from TRBV6-5 and TRBJ1-1, with D perhaps TRBD1 (5 bases). The CDR3 covers 14 residues. Germline loops: CDR1 MNHEY, CDR2 SVGAGI. V dropped 5 bases and J dropped 5 bases, with 15 bases sitting between them. The CDR3 bases are TGTGCCAGCAGTGGAACTCAGGGTCGGACTGAAGCTTTCTTT. This translates into CASSGTQGRTEAFF.

The chain employs TRBV7-3 and TRBJ2-1, with D tentatively TRBD1 (6 bases). The ends were cut back, 5 bases at V and 4 bases at J, with 18 bases in the middle. Looked up from germline, CDR1 is SGHTA and CDR2 is FQGTGA. CDR3 size: 16 residues. The CDR3 DNA reads as TGTGCCAGCAGCCGTTACCCGGGTAGGGGGTACAATGAGCAGTTCTTC. Translation: CASSRYPGRGYNEQFF.

This chain joins TRBV6-6 and TRBJ2-5; 10 bases map to TRBD1. J lost 6 bases, V lost 4 bases, and 11 bases had no gene match. There are 16 residues in the CDR3. Germline V gene sequence: CDR1 MNHNY, CDR2 SVGAGI (reference sequence). The CDR3 region has the DNA TGTGCCAGCAGTTGGGGGACAGGGGAGGGAGGGAAGACCCAGTACTTC. Amino acids: CASSWGTGEGGKTQYF.

The rearrangement joins TRBV18 to TRBJ2-7, with 8 bases lining up with TRBD2. The V gene's germline CDR1 is KGHSH and CDR2 LQKENI. The V and J ends lost 1 base and 2 bases, in that order; junction bases with no gene match: 4. This CDR3 region has 15 residues. The CDR3 spells CASSPQSGGTYEQYF. The DNA for the CDR3 is TGTGCCAGCTCACCACAGAGCGGGGGCACCTACGAGCAGTACTTC. Looking up the rest from reference TRBV18 and TRBJ2-7 gives the full variable domain: NAGVMQNPRHLVRRRGQEARLRCSPMKGHSHVYWYRQLPEEGLKFMVYLQKENIIDESGMPKERFSAEFPKEGPSILRIQQVVRGDSAAYFCASSPQSGGTYEQYFGPGTRLTVT.

In this sample, this clone turned up a few times. V usage is TRBV6-1 and J usage is TRBJ1-2, with TRBD1 matching over 7 bases. Germline V gene sequence: CDR1 MNHNS, CDR2 SASEGT. The V segment lost 5 bases and the J segment 6 bases; nucleotides outside the gene matches: 9. The CDR3 consists of 14 residues. As DNA, the CDR3 is TGTGCCAGCAGTCCACAGTGGGGGACAGATGGCTACACCTTC. This encodes CASSPQWGTDGYTF.

In DNA, the CDR3 is TGTGCCAGCAGTTTTTTGGGGGCGGGTGAAAAACTGTTTTTT. The encoded protein is CASSFLGAGEKLFF. V and J are TRBV27 and TRBJ1-4; possibly TRBD1 for D (6 bases). Germline loops: CDR1 MNHEY, CDR2 SMNVEV (reference sequence). Trimming took off 3 bases at V and 7 bases at J, with 12 bases between the two ends. The CDR3 runs 14 residues. Full variable domain (remainder filled in from reference TRBV27 and TRBJ1-4): EAQVTQNPRYLITVTGKKLTVTCSQNMNHEYMSWYRQDPGLGLRQIYYSMNVEVTDKGDVPEGYKVSRKEKRNFPLILESPSPNQTSLYFCASSFLGAGEKLFFGSGTQLSVL.

The CDR3 loop reads CAISEQVNTEAFF. Written as DNA, the CDR3 is TGTGCCATCAGTGAACAGGTAAACACTGAAGCTTTCTTT. This sequence joins TRBV10-3 and TRBJ1-1, with D possibly matching TRBD1 (5 bases). CDR3 length: 13 residues. CDR1 and CDR2 (germline): ENHRY, SYGVKD. V was pared by 3 bases and J by 2 bases, with 7 bases between.

The rearrangement uses TRBV6-1 and TRBJ1-5; a possible D gene is TRBD1 (6 bases). The CDR3 consists of 15 residues. Per germline, CDR1 MNHNS and CDR2 SASEGT. V dropped 2 bases and J dropped 5 bases, with 13 bases sitting between them. CDR3 sequence: CASSEYGGPHQPQHF. The CDR3 coding sequence is TGTGCCAGCAGTGAATACGGGGGGCCGCATCAGCCCCAGCATTTT.

The chain is built from TRBV19 and TRBJ1-1; 7 bases line up with TRBD1. The V segment lost 9 bases and the J segment 1 base; nucleotides outside the gene matches: 11. Germline V gene lookup returns CDR1 LNHDA and CDR2 SQIVND (reference sequence). The CDR3 is 15 amino acids. In DNA, the CDR3 is TGTGCCAGCACCCCCGGGACAGCCCCGAACACTGAAGCTTTCTTT. Protein: CASTPGTAPNTEAFF.